This T cell receptor (beta chain) was recorded in a study of T cells in Graves' hyperthyroidism and ophthalmopathy. About the study: Blood from the periphery was taken at initial diagnosis, before any treatment.

Hyperthyroidism was newly diagnosed in patients aged 18 to 65 (duration under 2 months). CDR3 length: 18 residues. Looked up from germline, CDR1 is SNHLY and CDR2 is FYNNEI. Trimming cost V 3 bases and J 1 base; bases outside gene matches: 11. Points on this clonotype: Antigen unknown.

Whole-study findings and limits: In the analysis, a 13 V-J model separated ophthalmopathy from stable hyperthyroidism.

Amplification targeted TCR beta CDR3 regions from RNA transcripts. Primed by the HTBI set, a first-round RT-PCR was run on the TCR CDR3. TCRdb independently ran MiXCR on the multiplex PCR reads; one entry per CDR3 protein. The table includes hundreds of thousands of distinct CDR3 sequences, less than 20% detected once. The J gene is TRBJ2-7, the V gene TRBV2, with 11 positions matching TRBD2. This TCR was sampled from a woman younger than 30 with Graves' hyperthyroidism. Sequenced: blood. CDR3 loop: CASSEPLKLAGESYEQYF. DNA for the CDR3: TGTGCCAGCAGTGAGCCCCTCAAACTAGCGGGAGAATCCTACGAGCAGTACTTC.